This TCR beta chain appears in the sequencing data of a study of healthy donors' naive CD4 and CD8 T cells (dated by TCRdb to between 2014 and 2017). Looking at the study overall: Donor selection covered three age groups (20-25, 40-50 and 60-70 years) with a handful of people in each, and the resulting cohort had a mean age of around 45 and was half female. For TCR alpha, a new primer set was designed to cover all functional IMGT alpha gene variants, and the remainder of the protocol was kept the same as the beta-chain workflow. The study sequenced rearranged TCR alpha and beta chains from naive CD4+ and CD8+ T cells to test how TCR variation relates to lineage commitment. Peripheral blood mononuclear cells were obtained from 18 unrelated, healthy individuals. The donors were HLA-typed by sequencing at HLA-A, -B, -C, -DRB1, -DQB1 and -DPB1, using the SBTexcellerator protocol, an ABI3130xl analyzer and SBTengine software. Paper-wide results and their limitations: In both chains, CD4+ lineage was associated with a positively charged CDR3, and CD8+ lineage was associated with a negatively charged CDR3. Taken together, V genes, J genes and CDR3 charge appeared to account for 10% to 15% of the variance in CD4/CD8 propensity, acting in a largely additive way. Naive CD4+ and CD8+ cells reportedly showed biased usage of most V and J gene segments, and this bias was consistent across donors and independent of HLA genotype. Possible repertoire bias arising from homeostatic proliferation of naive T cells was not directly addressed. Because alpha and beta chains were sequenced in bulk and could not be paired, the effects of the two chains in combination were not assessed.

Cells with a CD4+CD8-CD45RO-CD45RA+ profile were isolated by FACS and defined as naive CD4+ T cells, and those with a CD8+CD4-CD45RA+CD27bright profile were defined as naive CD8+ T cells. Sorting used antibodies against CD4 (RPA-T4), CD8 (SK1), CD27 (O323), CD45RA (HI100) and CD45RO (UCHL1). On this clonotype: What this receptor recognizes is not known. The sample holds no much larger clone one base away, and base qualities are not on file.

The CDR3 goes from the cysteine to the phenylalanine over 13 residues. Only CDR3 DNA is held: 39 bases, read in frame from base 1. The germline V gene (reference sequence) sets CDR1 to SEHNR and CDR2 to FQNEAQ. The trim is 3 bases for V and 4 bases for J, with a gap of 9 bases between the germline ends. The sequencing machine was a 454 GS FLX Titanium. TCR libraries were built from about 500 ng of total RNA with a previously published linear amplification protocol. Sequencing was carried out on the Roche/454 Genome Sequencer using Titanium chemistry. In the authors' own workflow: From roughly five of the healthy donors, about 78,000 rearranged TCR alpha transcripts were sequenced. Duplicate transcripts were removed, and each unique TCR clonotype was defined by its CDR3 junction following IMGT nomenclature. Logistic regression in R 2.13.0 modeled CD4 versus CD8 status as a function of V and J genes, with adjustment for donor effects and Bonferroni correction for multiple testing. TCRdb took the public reads, trimmed them with fastp at Q25, ran MiXCR for clone calling and kept in-frame beta chains. Entries that share a CDR3 protein sequence are merged under the most common genes and DNA. TCRdb assigned the V and J calls; the authors' analysis was not used. The sample data list roughly 200,000 distinct CDR3 sequences, and 74% of these were observed just once. About 2.4% of the sample is taken by the ten largest.

Sequencing was done on a sample of naive CD4+ and CD8+ T cells sorted from blood, pooled from several donors. The sample's cell subset or site label, decoded: FACS-sorted naive CD4+ (CD45RO-CD45RA+) and naive CD8+ (CD45RA+CD27bright) T cells. The receptor was isolated from a pool of human donors in good health; the sample pools cells from several healthy donors. The chain employs TRBV7-9 and TRBJ1-1; too little of a D gene remains to name it. CDR3 loop: CASSFKWSTEAFF. In nucleotides, the sequence is TGTGCCAGCAGCTTCAAGTGGAGCACTGAAGCTTTCTTT.